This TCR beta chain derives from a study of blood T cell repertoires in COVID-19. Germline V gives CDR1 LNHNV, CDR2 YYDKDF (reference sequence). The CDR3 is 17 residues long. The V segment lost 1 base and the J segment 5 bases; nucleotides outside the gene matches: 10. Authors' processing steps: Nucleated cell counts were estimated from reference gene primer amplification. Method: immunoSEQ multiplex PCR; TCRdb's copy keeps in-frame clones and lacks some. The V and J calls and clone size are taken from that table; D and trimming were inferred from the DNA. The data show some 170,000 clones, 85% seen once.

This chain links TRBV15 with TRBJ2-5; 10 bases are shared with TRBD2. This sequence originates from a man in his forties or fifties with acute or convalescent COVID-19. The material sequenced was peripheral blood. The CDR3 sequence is CATSRVPSGGARETQYF. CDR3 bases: TGTGCCACCAGCAGAGTCCCCAGCGGGGGGGCCCGGGAGACCCAGTACTTC.